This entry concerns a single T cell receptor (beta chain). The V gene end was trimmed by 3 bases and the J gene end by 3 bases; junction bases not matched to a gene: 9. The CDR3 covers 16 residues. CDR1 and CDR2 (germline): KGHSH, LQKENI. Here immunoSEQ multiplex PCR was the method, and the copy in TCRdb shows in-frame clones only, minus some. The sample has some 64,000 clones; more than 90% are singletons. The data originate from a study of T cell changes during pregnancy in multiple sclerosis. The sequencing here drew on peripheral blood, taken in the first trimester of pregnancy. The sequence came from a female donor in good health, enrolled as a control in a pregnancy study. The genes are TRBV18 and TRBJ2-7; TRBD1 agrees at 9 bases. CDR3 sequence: CASSPPPDRGSYEQYF. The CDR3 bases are TGTGCCAGCTCACCCCCGCCGGACAGGGGCAGCTACGAGCAGTACTTC.